This is a list of T cell receptor beta chains from one sample in a study of prognosis after radiotherapy for stage I lung cancer. TCRdb called the multiplex PCR reads again in MiXCR, with one record for every CDR3 protein. The sample records approximately 51,000 distinct CDR3 sequences, about 37% being singletons. This specimen consisted of PBMCs, obtained before or after stereotactic body radiation therapy (not recorded which). The receptors come from a donor over 45 with non-small cell lung cancer. Each CDR3 is given with its conserved first and last residue. The order of the fields is V gene, J gene, CDR3 protein.

v_gene: TRBV28; j_gene: TRBJ2-6; CDR3aa: CASSPTTRFRSGANVLTF
v_gene: TRBV7-6; j_gene: TRBJ2-3; CDR3aa: CASSLGANYHTYTQYF
v_gene: TRBV7-9; j_gene: TRBJ2-7; CDR3aa: CASSSLLTGVYEQYF
v_gene: TRBV14; j_gene: TRBJ2-5; CDR3aa: CASSQVRDYQETQYF
v_gene: TRBV5-6; j_gene: TRBJ2-3; CDR3aa: CASSRDPSRQSRYTQYF
v_gene: TRBV5-4; j_gene: TRBJ2-2; CDR3aa: CASSIGPPGTGSGELFF
v_gene: TRBV4-3; j_gene: TRBJ1-2; CDR3aa: CASSQEKRGPVGYTF
v_gene: TRBV6-1; j_gene: TRBJ1-5; CDR3aa: CASSERRAKKRQPQHF
v_gene: TRBV7-2; j_gene: TRBJ2-2; CDR3aa: CASSSYGPTSSTGELFF
v_gene: TRBV6-5; j_gene: TRBJ2-2; CDR3aa: CASSYGTGRGSGELFF
v_gene: TRBV20-1; j_gene: TRBJ1-6; CDR3aa: CSARDIGQTSSYNSPLHF
v_gene: TRBV20-1; j_gene: TRBJ1-3; CDR3aa: CSAIPGASSGNTIYF
v_gene: TRBV3-1; j_gene: TRBJ2-7; CDR3aa: CASSQGPSGNSYEQYF
v_gene: TRBV20-1; j_gene: TRBJ2-7; CDR3aa: CSAPAVAGQTYEQYF
v_gene: TRBV30; j_gene: TRBJ1-2; CDR3aa: CAWSSTVYGYTF